This T cell receptor beta chain was obtained from a study of T cells in Graves' hyperthyroidism and ophthalmopathy. Individuals with ophthalmopathy presented a Clinical Activity Score of at least 3, a NOSPECS grade of at least 4 and a duration under 3 months. This clonotype was observed a few times. Researchers amplified the TCR beta CDR3 regions from RNA transcripts. An initial round of RT-PCR targeting the TCR CDR3 relied on the HTBI primer set. MiXCR was run by TCRdb on the multiplex PCR reads, yielding one entry per CDR3 protein. The sample yields around 600,000 distinct CDR3 sequences, roughly 15% seen once. J gave up 4 bases and V 5 bases, and 3 bases lay outside the gene matches. The CDR3 runs 13 residues. Germline V gene sequence: CDR1 SGHAT, CDR2 FQNNGV.

Input material: blood. This clonotype was sampled from a woman in her fifties or sixties with Graves' ophthalmopathy. The chain recombines TRBV11-2 with TRBJ1-2, with 8 bases matching TRBD1. CDR3 in DNA: TGTGCCAGCAGCGATGGACAGGGCTATGGCTACACCTTC. Protein sequence: CASSDGQGYGYTF.